Below, 14 T cell receptor beta chains from the same sample are listed, as sequenced in a study of shared clonotypes between healthy human individuals. Assay: immunoSEQ multiplex PCR; the TCRdb copy retains only in-frame clones and omits some. This table has some 1 million clones, around 74% appearing once. Sequencing input: memory CD4+ T cells sorted from blood. The subset was: CD45RA-negative fraction. These receptors came from a man younger than 35 in good health.

This chain uses TRBV28 with TRBJ2-5; TRBD2 matches 9 bases. Germline CDR1 reads MDHEN; CDR2 reads SYDVKM. Germline trimming cut 6 bases from V and 4 bases from J; bases unmatched to any gene: 6. The CDR3 runs 14 residues. This chain's CDR3 is CASSQAGGGETQYF. CDR3 sequence (DNA): TGTGCCAGCAGCCAAGCGGGAGGCGGAGAGACCCAGTACTTC.

The V gene is TRBV11-2, the J gene TRBJ2-5; 9 nucleotides line up with TRBD2. Germline V CDR1 and CDR2: SGHAT, FQNNGV. V lost 4 bases, J lost 7 bases, and 10 bases stayed unmatched. The CDR3 has 15 residues. The CDR3 spells CASSSVSGSSGTQYF. The CDR3 DNA sequence: TGTGCCAGCAGCTCAGTTAGCGGGAGTAGTGGGACCCAGTACTTC.

The CDR3, as DNA: TGTGCCAGTAGTATGACCGGGACAGGGCGGACCGGGGAGCTGTTTTTT. Its protein is CASSMTGTGRTGELFF. The chain links TRBV19 to TRBJ2-2, with 9 nucleotides matching TRBD1. The CDR3 extends over 16 amino acids. The V segment lost 3 bases and the J segment 5 bases; nucleotides outside the gene matches: 7. Looked up from germline, CDR1 is LNHDA and CDR2 is SQIVND (reference sequence).

V is TRBV27 and J is TRBJ2-3; the match to TRBD2 covers 12 bases. CDR1 and CDR2 (germline): MNHEY, SMNVEV (reference sequence). This CDR3 is built from 16 residues. J lost 0 bases, V lost 9 bases, and 7 bases had no gene match. The CDR3 loop is CASRLAGASSTDTQYF. The CDR3 bases are TGTGCCAGTAGACTAGCGGGAGCCTCTAGCACAGATACGCAGTATTTT.

This clone was seen just once. V and J are TRBV5-1 and TRBJ1-1; D is uncertain. This CDR3 region has 13 residues. Germline V gene sequence: CDR1 SGHRS, CDR2 YFSETQ. The V gene lost 0 bases and the J gene lost 4 bases, with 7 bases spanning the gap. CDR3 in DNA: TGCGCCAGCAGCTTGGCCCAGGTCACTGAAGCTTTCTTT. Residues: CASSLAQVTEAFF.

This chain uses TRBV6-1 with TRBJ1-2; 10 positions match TRBD1. V shed 3 bases and J 8 bases; nucleotides not matched to a gene: 6. The CDR3 runs to 14 residues. CDR1 and CDR2 from the germline V gene are MNHNS and SASEGT. CDR3 residues: CASSETGGRQGYTF. The CDR3 region has the DNA TGTGCCAGCAGTGAGACAGGGGGCCGGCAGGGCTACACCTTC.

The chain links TRBV25-1 to TRBJ1-2, with D unresolved. The CDR3 has 14 residues. The ends were cut back, 3 bases at V and 0 bases at J, with 8 bases in the middle. Germline V gene data show CDR1 as MGHDK and CDR2 as SYGVNS. This CDR3 reads CASSENVANYGYTF. CDR3 nucleotides: TGTGCCAGCAGTGAGAACGTCGCTAACTATGGCTACACCTTC.

This chain links TRBV20-1 with TRBJ2-1, with D possibly TRBD2 on 5 matching bases. The germline V gene encodes CDR1 DFQATT and CDR2 SNEGSKA (reference sequence). V was trimmed by 6 bases and J by 9 bases, leaving 12 bases between them. This CDR3 is built from 11 residues. The CDR3 nucleotides read TGCAGTGCCCAAGACCGGGGTGAGCAGTTCTTC. Amino acids: CSAQDRGEQFF.

The chain carries TRBV30 and TRBJ2-1; D is undetermined. This CDR3 is built from 13 residues. Germline lookup yields CDR1 GTSNPN and CDR2 SVGIG (reference sequence). The ends were cut back, 4 bases at V and 9 bases at J, with 16 bases in the middle. The DNA of the CDR3 is TGTGCCTGGATTGCCCCGGCTTCAACTGAGCAGTTCTTC. Translation gives CAWIAPASTEQFF.

V usage is TRBV6-6 and J usage is TRBJ2-7; 7 bases line up with TRBD1. Germline values: CDR1 MNHNY, CDR2 SVGAGI (reference sequence). This CDR3 is built from 15 residues. J lost 1 base, V lost 4 bases, and 7 bases had no gene match. DNA of the CDR3: TGTGCCAGCAGTTTCCTACCGGGACAGTCCTACGAGCAGTACTTC. It is translated as CASSFLPGQSYEQYF.

This clone was detected once. The chain combines TRBV10-3 with TRBJ1-4, with D maybe TRBD1 (6 bases). Trimming took off 0 bases at V and 8 bases at J, with 13 bases between the two ends. The CDR3 spans 15 residues. Germline CDR1 reads ENHRY; CDR2 reads SYGVKD. DNA of the CDR3: TGTGCCATCAGTGAGTCGGGCAGGGGAGAGGAAAAACTGTTTTTT. It encodes CAISESGRGEEKLFF.

The J gene is TRBJ2-7, the V gene TRBV11-2; 10 nucleotides agree with TRBD2. CDR3 length: 15 residues. Germline CDR1 is SGHAT and CDR2 is FQNNGV. V lost 2 bases and J lost 2; bases outside the gene matches: 3. The CDR3 DNA is TGTGCCAGCAGCTTAACTAGCGGGGAAACCTACGAGCAGTACTTC. It yields the protein CASSLTSGETYEQYF.

Notes on this clone: Within the sample, other DNA sequences also encode this same CDR3. The V gene is TRBV5-1, the J gene TRBJ2-1; a possible D gene is TRBD1 (6 bases). The CDR3 runs to 12 residues. V lost 4 bases to trimming and J lost 7 bases, with 9 bases between them. Germline lookup yields CDR1 SGHRS and CDR2 YFSETQ. As DNA, the CDR3 is TGCGCCAGCAGCCCTCAGGGGAATGAGCAGTTCTTC. Amino acids: CASSPQGNEQFF. The entire variable domain, with the rest obtained from reference TRBV5-1 and TRBJ2-1, is as follows: KAGVTQTPRYLIKTRGQQVTLSCSPISGHRSVSWYQQTPGQGLQFLFEYFSETQRNKGNFPGRFSGRQFSNSRSEMNVSTLELGDSALYLCASSPQGNEQFFGPGTRLTVL.

The chain links TRBV28 to TRBJ1-2, with 8 bases identical to TRBD1. The V segment lost 6 bases and the J segment 4 bases; nucleotides outside the gene matches: 10. CDR3 length equals 15 residues. CDR1 is MDHEN and CDR2 is SYDVKM in the germline V gene. Here the CDR3 reads CASSPYQGAVYGYTF. The DNA of the CDR3 is TGTGCCAGCAGCCCATATCAGGGGGCTGTCTATGGCTACACCTTC.